The clone carrying this TCR beta chain was observed at least ten times. One end of the junction varies from germline; a read error may be responsible. This sample was included in a study of T-cell reconstitution after alpha-beta-depleted transplantation in children. CDR3 length: 11 residues. The library targeted TCRbeta and was prepared with unique molecular identifiers. TCRdb used MiXCR to reprocess the PCR reads, holding one entry per CDR3 protein. The sample consists of hundreds of thousands of distinct CDR3 sequences, roughly 15% of them appearing once. The TCR comes from a human donor who donated a stem cell graft to a child with acute myeloid leukemia. The sequencing used PBMCs from the stem cell graft donor, collected from the stem cell graft. The chain employs TRBV12-3 or TRBV12-4 and TRBJ2-7; D is unresolved. The CDR3 DNA reads TGTGCCAGCAGTTTAGGGGCGTGGACGGACTTC. Its translation is CASSLGAWTDF.